The 3 T cell receptor beta chains in this list originate from one sample, sequenced in a study of blood T cell repertoires in COVID-19. Some clones are missing from TCRdb's copy, which holds only in-frame ones; the method was immunoSEQ multiplex PCR. The data contain fewer than 250,000 clones, approximately 85% of them singletons. The material sequenced was PBMCs or T cells enriched from blood (not recorded which). These receptors all come from a woman in her fifties or sixties with acute COVID-19.

The rearrangement uses TRBV9 and TRBJ1-1; D perhaps matches TRBD1 (6 bases). Looked up from germline, CDR1 is SGDLS and CDR2 is YYNGEE. This CDR3 has 15 amino acids. Trimming took 0 bases from V and 1 from J, leaving 10 bases between them. CDR3 amino acids: CASSVESRGNTEAFF. The DNA of the CDR3 is TGTGCCAGCAGCGTAGAATCCAGGGGGAACACTGAAGCTTTCTTT.

This chain links TRBV18 with TRBJ1-4; TRBD1 agrees at 8 bases. The germline gives CDR1 KGHSH, CDR2 LQKENI. J gave up 5 bases and V 5 bases, and 4 bases lay outside the gene matches. This CDR3 is built from 14 residues. The CDR3 DNA is TGTGCCAGCTCAAGCCGGGACAGGAATGAAAAACTGTTTTTT. It is translated as CASSSRDRNEKLFF. The whole variable domain, remainder taken from reference TRBV18 and TRBJ1-4, is NAGVMQNPRHLVRRRGQEARLRCSPMKGHSHVYWYRQLPEEGLKFMVYLQKENIIDESGMPKERFSAEFPKEGPSILRIQQVVRGDSAAYFCASSSRDRNEKLFFGSGTQLSVL.

The chain recombines TRBV5-1 with TRBJ2-1, with D maybe TRBD2 (6 bases). CDR1 SGHRS and CDR2 YFSETQ come from the germline V gene. The V and J ends lost 0 bases and 3 bases respectively, with 16 bases between them. The CDR3 loop spans 17 amino acids. The CDR3 loop is CASSLVGMREDYNEQFF. CDR3 in DNA: TGCGCCAGCAGCTTGGTGGGAATGAGGGAGGACTACAATGAGCAGTTCTTC.